A single sample is the source of the 28 T cell receptor beta chains below, sequenced in a study of post-analysis software for immune sequencing data. The study, taken as a whole, reports: Relative to controls, patients had 4 or 5 TRBV segments at higher frequency, with TRBV5-6, TRBV5-1 and TRBV20-1 among these.

Their antigen targets remain unknown. cDNA libraries of TCR beta carried unique molecular identifiers. In TCRdb, the PCR reads were re-called with MiXCR into one record per CDR3 protein. The sample lists hundreds of thousands of distinct CDR3 sequences; just under 30% were seen once. Material: blood. The receptors come from a girl between 10 and 17 years old with multiple sclerosis.

V usage is TRBV29-1 and J usage is TRBJ2-1; 13 bases are shared with TRBD2. Unmatched junction bases numbered 4, after V lost 5 bases and J lost 6 bases. Germline-derived CDR1 and CDR2 are SQVTM and ANQGSEA. CDR3 length: 14 residues. CDR3 protein: CSVQGLAGSNEQFF. CDR3 sequence (DNA): TGCAGCGTTCAGGGACTAGCGGGATCCAATGAGCAGTTCTTC.

This clonotype has a handful of counts. The chain couples TRBV6-1 to TRBJ2-3; 10 nucleotides agree with TRBD2. V shed 6 bases and J 6 bases; nucleotides not matched to a gene: 6. CDR3 length equals 14 residues. Looked up from germline, CDR1 is MNHNS and CDR2 is SASEGT. The CDR3 coding sequence is TGTGCCAGCAGACAGCGGGGGGGCATCGATACGCAGTATTTT. Translated, it gives CASRQRGGIDTQYF.

V gene TRBV20-1 combines with J gene TRBJ1-5; D not resolved. The CDR3 has 16 residues. CDR1 is DFQATT and CDR2 is SNEGSKA in the germline V gene (reference sequence). Deletions cut 4 bases from V and 0 bases from J, with 16 bases between. Here the CDR3 reads CSAIRTVLGSNQPQHF. As DNA, the CDR3 is TGCAGTGCTATAAGGACGGTCTTGGGTAGCAATCAGCCCCAGCATTTT.

This clonotype has a count of ten or more. This chain links TRBV7-2 with TRBJ2-7; D is uncertain. Per the germline V gene, CDR1 is SGHTA and CDR2 is FQGNSA. The CDR3 runs 15 residues. V lost 1 base and J lost 4, with 14 bases in between. CDR3 coding DNA: TGTGCCAGCAGCTTAGGGGGAACTTTACTTTACGAGCAGTACTTC. Protein sequence: CASSLGGTLLYEQYF.

This clonotype has just one count. J is TRBJ2-5 and V is TRBV15; D unclear. Germline CDR1 reads LNHNV; CDR2 reads YYDKDF (reference sequence). Trimming cost V 3 bases and J 5 bases, with 13 bases left between them. The CDR3 consists of 14 residues. The CDR3, as DNA: TGTGCCACCAGCAGGCCCCCACCGAGGGAGACCCAGTACTTC. This gives the protein CATSRPPPRETQYF.

This chain joins TRBV10-3 and TRBJ1-1; TRBD1 aligns across 7 bases. The CDR3 length is 13 residues. With V trimmed by 2 bases and J by 4 bases, 1 base remained unmatched. Germline CDR1 ENHRY, CDR2 SYGVKD. CDR3 amino acids: CAISETGATEAFF. In DNA, the CDR3 is TGTGCCATCAGTGAGACAGGGGCCACTGAAGCTTTCTTT.

This clonotype showed up many times. The chain has TRBV29-1 and TRBJ2-1, with D perhaps matching TRBD2 (5 bases). Trimming cost V 5 bases and J 10 bases, with 12 bases left between them. The V gene's germline CDR1 is SQVTM and CDR2 ANQGSEA. The CDR3 consists of 11 residues. CDR3 residues: CSVLAPGEQFF. DNA for the CDR3: TGCAGCGTTCTAGCCCCGGGGGAGCAGTTCTTC.

This clonotype has only a few counts. V usage is TRBV18 and J usage is TRBJ2-7, with a tentative D call TRBD1 (5 bases). CDR1 KGHSH and CDR2 LQKENI come from the germline V gene. Trimming removed 4 bases from V and 2 bases from J, with 9 bases in between. The CDR3 runs to 13 residues. CDR3: CASSQGFAYEQYF. CDR3 bases: TGTGCCAGCTCACAGGGGTTCGCCTACGAGCAGTACTTC.

This clonotype was seen repeatedly, ten times or more. The chain carries TRBV29-1 and TRBJ2-1, with 9 bases aligning to TRBD2. Looked up from germline, CDR1 is SQVTM and CDR2 is ANQGSEA. The CDR3 spans 14 residues. V lost 4 bases, J lost 7 bases, and 8 bases stayed unmatched. The CDR3, as DNA: TGCAGCGTTGGCCGGGCGGGAGGGCCTAATGAGCAGTTCTTC. It encodes CSVGRAGGPNEQFF.

This chain uses TRBV29-1 with TRBJ2-5; 8 bases fit TRBD1. Germline CDR1 and CDR2: SQVTM and ANQGSEA. Germline trimming cut 2 bases from V and 11 bases from J; bases unmatched to any gene: 16. The CDR3 sequence is 15 residues long. The CDR3 nucleotides read TGCAGCGTTGAACGGGCAGGGGGCTTTGGCAATGAGCAGTACTTC. This sequence encodes CSVERAGGFGNEQYF.

V usage is TRBV6-2 or TRBV6-3 and J usage is TRBJ2-1, with 13 bases aligning to TRBD2. The end of the DNA is better explained by TRBJ2-7, so the J call may be wrong. The CDR3 runs 14 residues. Looked up from germline, CDR1 is MNHEY and CDR2 is SVGEGT. The CDR3 is CAGLGTSGTYEQYF. The CDR3, as DNA: TGTGCCGGCCTCGGGACTAGCGGGACCTACGAGCAGTACTTC.

V is TRBV12-3 or TRBV12-4 and J is TRBJ2-1; 10 bases fit TRBD2. The CDR3 loop spans 14 amino acids. V shed 5 bases and J 11 bases; nucleotides not matched to a gene: 9. The CDR3 here is CASSPMASGSQQFF. CDR3 in DNA: TGTGCCAGCAGTCCCATGGCTAGCGGGAGTCAGCAGTTCTTC.

This clonotype was detected a few times. The J gene is TRBJ2-5, the V gene TRBV10-3, with a possible D match to TRBD1 (6 bases). In germline, CDR1 is ENHRY, CDR2 SYGVKD. V was clipped by 2 bases and J by 4 bases, with 11 bases between them. The CDR3 has 14 amino acids. The CDR3 DNA reads TGTGCCATCAGTGAGCGACAGGCCGGAGAGACCCAGTACTTC. The encoded protein is CAISERQAGETQYF.

This clonotype was found a few times. The chain employs TRBV5-1 and TRBJ2-3; tentatively, D is TRBD1 (6 bases). Germline lookup yields CDR1 SGHRS and CDR2 YFSETQ. The CDR3 has 13 amino acids. The V gene lost 5 bases and the J gene lost 2 bases, with 9 bases spanning the gap. CDR3 nucleotide sequence: TGCGCCAGCAGTTACAGGGCCACAGATACGCAGTATTTT. It encodes CASSYRATDTQYF. Complete variable domain (other parts from reference TRBV5-1 and TRBJ2-3): KAGVTQTPRYLIKTRGQQVTLSCSPISGHRSVSWYQQTPGQGLQFLFEYFSETQRNKGNFPGRFSGRQFSNSRSEMNVSTLELGDSALYLCASSYRATDTQYFGPGTRLTVL.

This clonotype has a handful of counts. The chain combines TRBV29-1 with TRBJ2-1; D remains ambiguous. Trimming shortened V by 4 bases and J by 4 bases, and 8 bases separated the two germline ends. The germline V gene has CDR1 SQVTM and CDR2 ANQGSEA. There are 12 residues in the CDR3. CDR3 amino acids: CSVGGSYNEQFF. In nucleotides, the CDR3 is TGCAGCGTTGGAGGTTCGTACAATGAGCAGTTCTTC.

This clonotype was seen a handful of times. The chain carries TRBV7-8 and TRBJ1-5, with 7 bases matching TRBD1. Germline lookup yields CDR1 SGHVS and CDR2 FQNEAQ. V gave up 5 bases and J gave up 5 bases; unmatched junction bases: 12. CDR3 length: 16 residues. The CDR3 sequence is CASSITPADRDQPQHF. The DNA of the CDR3 is TGTGCCAGCAGCATTACCCCCGCTGACAGGGATCAGCCCCAGCATTTT.

This clonotype was observed a handful of times. This chain uses TRBV7-2 with TRBJ2-5; 9 positions match TRBD2. The CDR3 covers 17 residues. After removal of 2 bases from V and 7 bases from J, the junction contained 14 bases not matched to a gene. Germline CDR1 and CDR2: SGHTA and FQGNSA. The CDR3 loop reads CASSLYSPSGIGGTQYF. The CDR3 coding sequence is TGTGCCAGCAGCTTATACTCCCCTAGCGGGATAGGCGGGACCCAGTACTTC.

This clonotype was seen a handful of times. The chain is built from TRBV7-2 and TRBJ1-2; D is unresolved. V lost 8 bases, J lost 7 bases, and 8 bases lay in between. Germline V lookup: CDR1 SGHTA, CDR2 FQGNSA. The CDR3 has 10 amino acids. The CDR3 region has the DNA TGTGCCAGCGGAAAAATTGGCTACACCTTC. Residues: CASGKIGYTF.

The chain has TRBV20-1 and TRBJ2-7, with 14 bases matching TRBD2. The V gene's germline CDR1 is DFQATT and CDR2 SNEGSKA (reference sequence). This CDR3 comprises 16 residues. Losses at the gene ends were 4 bases for V and 5 bases for J; bases not matched to a gene: 10. The CDR3 loop is CSANPGLAGVVNEQYF. The CDR3 nucleotides are TGCAGTGCTAACCCGGGACTAGCGGGAGTAGTCAACGAGCAGTACTTC.

Note on this clonotype: This likely comes from a read error, as the CDR3 has no conserved phenylalanine or tryptophan at its end. The chain joins TRBV20-1 to TRBJ1-5; D may be TRBD1 (5 bases). Looked up from germline, CDR1 is DFQATT and CDR2 is SNEGSKA (reference sequence). The germline V and J ends were trimmed by 1 base and 6 bases, with 13 bases remaining between them. There are 14 residues in the CDR3. This chain's CDR3 is CSARVQGRAQPQHV. CDR3 nucleotides: TGCAGTGCTAGAGTGCAGGGTAGGGCTCAGCCCCAGCATGTT.

This clonotype was counted between two and nine times. V and J are TRBV27 and TRBJ2-6; D is perhaps TRBD2 (5 bases). CDR3 length: 17 residues. Between the trimmed V and J ends, which lost 4 bases and 4 bases, there was a span of 17 bases. Germline V CDR1 and CDR2: MNHEY, SMNVEV (reference sequence). The CDR3 bases are TGTGCCAGCAGTTGGACGGTCCTCCCGGGGGGGGCCAACGTCCTGACTTTC. It yields the protein CASSWTVLPGGANVLTF.

The J gene is TRBJ2-3, the V gene TRBV4-2; TRBD2 agrees at 7 bases. V gave up 4 bases and J gave up 2 bases; unmatched junction bases: 6. CDR3 size: 15 residues. From germline, CDR1 is LGHNA and CDR2 YNFKEQ. CDR3 sequence: CASSPTSVTTDTQYF. Written as DNA, the CDR3 is TGTGCCAGCAGCCCCACTAGCGTGACCACAGATACGCAGTATTTT.

This chain's CDR3 is CASSEGGAADTQYF. The CDR3 nucleotides read TGCGCCAGCAGTGAAGGGGGAGCCGCAGATACGCAGTATTTT. The V gene is TRBV10-2, the J gene TRBJ2-3, with a possible D match to TRBD1 (6 bases). V shed 3 bases and J shed 4 bases, with 11 bases lying between them. Germline CDR1 is WSHSY and CDR2 is SAAADI. This CDR3 region has 14 residues.

The V call is TRBV27, the J call TRBJ1-6; TRBD1 matches 8 bases. The germline V gene has CDR1 MNHEY and CDR2 SMNVEV (reference sequence). This CDR3 has 14 residues. The ends lost 2 bases at V and 9 bases at J; junction bases unmatched: 3. CDR3: CASSLQDRASPLHF. The CDR3 DNA sequence: TGTGCCAGCAGTTTACAGGACAGGGCTTCACCCCTCCACTTT.

This clonotype was detected many times. The chain carries TRBV10-3 and TRBJ2-3, with D possibly TRBD2 on 7 matching bases. V was shortened by 11 bases and J by 2 bases, with 14 bases between the two germline ends. The germline V gene encodes CDR1 ENHRY and CDR2 SYGVKD. CDR3 length equals 13 residues. The CDR3 here is CAFRGDNTDTQYF. In DNA, the CDR3 is TGTGCCTTCCGGGGGGACAACACAGATACGCAGTATTTT.

There are a few counts of this clonotype. The chain uses TRBV20-1 and TRBJ1-5, with TRBD1 identical over 7 bases. Germline V lookup: CDR1 DFQATT, CDR2 SNEGSKA (reference sequence). Trimming took 6 bases from V and 2 from J; bases not matched to a gene: 10. The CDR3 has 15 residues. This chain's CDR3 is CSAHTTGPGNQPQHF. The CDR3, as DNA: TGCAGTGCGCATACGACAGGGCCGGGCAATCAGCCCCAGCATTTT.

V usage is TRBV12-3 or TRBV12-4 and J usage is TRBJ2-4; D call uncertain. The CDR3 runs to 17 residues. V was shortened by 5 bases and J by 2 bases, with 19 bases between the two germline ends. The CDR3 sequence is CASSPSWRTRPKNIQYF. Written as DNA, the CDR3 is TGTGCCAGCAGTCCTTCCTGGCGCACTCGGCCCAAAAACATTCAGTACTTC.

This clonotype was observed a handful of times. This chain connects TRBV10-3 to TRBJ2-3; D call uncertain. Trimming shortened V by 0 bases and J by 6 bases, and 10 bases separated the two germline ends. Germline V lookup: CDR1 ENHRY, CDR2 SYGVKD. This CDR3 is built from 14 residues. The CDR3 loop is CAISESKSADTQYF. The CDR3 DNA is TGTGCCATCAGTGAGTCGAAGAGCGCCGATACGCAGTATTTT.